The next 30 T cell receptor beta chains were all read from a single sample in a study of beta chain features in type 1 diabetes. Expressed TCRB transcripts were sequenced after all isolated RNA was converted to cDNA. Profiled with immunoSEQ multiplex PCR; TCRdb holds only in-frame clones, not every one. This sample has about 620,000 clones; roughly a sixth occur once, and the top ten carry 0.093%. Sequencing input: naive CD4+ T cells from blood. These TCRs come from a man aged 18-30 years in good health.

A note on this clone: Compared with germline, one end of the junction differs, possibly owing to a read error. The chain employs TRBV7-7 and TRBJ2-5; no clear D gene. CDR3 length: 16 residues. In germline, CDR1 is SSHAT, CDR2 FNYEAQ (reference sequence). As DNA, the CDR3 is TGTGCTAGCAGCTTAACTGGGCCAGGATACGAAGAGACCCAGTACTTC. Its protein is CASSLTGPGYEETQYF.

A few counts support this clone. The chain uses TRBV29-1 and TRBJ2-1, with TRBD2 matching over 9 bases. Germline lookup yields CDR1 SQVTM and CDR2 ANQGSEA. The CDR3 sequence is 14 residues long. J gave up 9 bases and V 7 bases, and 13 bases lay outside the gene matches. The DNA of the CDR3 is TGCAGCGCTGCAACTGGCGGGAGGGCCATTGAGCAGTTCTTC. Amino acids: CSAATGGRAIEQFF.

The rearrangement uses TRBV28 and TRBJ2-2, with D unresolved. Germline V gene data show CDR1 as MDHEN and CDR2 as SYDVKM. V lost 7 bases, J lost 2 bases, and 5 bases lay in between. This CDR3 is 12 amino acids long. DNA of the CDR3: TGTGCCAGCATCCAAAACACCGGGGAGCTGTTTTTT. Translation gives CASIQNTGELFF.

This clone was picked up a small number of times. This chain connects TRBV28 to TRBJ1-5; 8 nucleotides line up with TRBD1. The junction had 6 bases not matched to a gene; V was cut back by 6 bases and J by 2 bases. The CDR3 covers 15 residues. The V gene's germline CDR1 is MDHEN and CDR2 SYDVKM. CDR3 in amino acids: CASRADRDGNQPQHF. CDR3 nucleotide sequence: TGTGCCAGCAGAGCGGACAGGGATGGCAATCAGCCCCAGCATTTT.

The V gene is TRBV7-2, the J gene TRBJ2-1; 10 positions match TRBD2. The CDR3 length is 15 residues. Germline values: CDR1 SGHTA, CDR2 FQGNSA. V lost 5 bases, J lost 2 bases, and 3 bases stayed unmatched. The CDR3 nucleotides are TGTGCCAGCAGCGGCACTAGCGGGACCTACAATGAGCAGTTCTTC. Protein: CASSGTSGTYNEQFF. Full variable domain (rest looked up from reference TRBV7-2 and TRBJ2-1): GAGVSQSPSNKVTEKGKDVELRCDPISGHTALYWYRQSLGQGLEFLIYFQGNSAPDKSGLPSDRFSAERTGGSVSTLTIQRTQQEDSAVYLCASSGTSGTYNEQFFGPGTRLTVL.

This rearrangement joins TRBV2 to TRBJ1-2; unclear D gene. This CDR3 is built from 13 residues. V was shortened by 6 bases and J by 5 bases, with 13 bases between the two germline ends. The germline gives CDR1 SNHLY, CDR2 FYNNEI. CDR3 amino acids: CASSARGAYGYTF. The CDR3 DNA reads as TGTGCCAGCAGCGCCCGAGGCGCGTATGGCTACACCTTC.

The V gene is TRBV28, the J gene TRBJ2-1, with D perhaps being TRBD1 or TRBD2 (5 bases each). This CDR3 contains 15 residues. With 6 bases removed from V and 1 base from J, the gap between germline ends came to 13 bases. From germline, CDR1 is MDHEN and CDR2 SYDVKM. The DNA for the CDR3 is TGTGCCAGCAGGCCGAGGGGTTGGTCCTACAATGAGCAGTTCTTC. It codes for CASRPRGWSYNEQFF.

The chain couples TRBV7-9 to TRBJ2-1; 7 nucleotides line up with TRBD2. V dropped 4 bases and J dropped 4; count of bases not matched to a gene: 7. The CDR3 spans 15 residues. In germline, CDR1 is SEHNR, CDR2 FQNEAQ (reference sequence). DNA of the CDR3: TGTGCCAGCAGCTGGTTAGCGGGCTCTTACAATGAGCAGTTCTTC. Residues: CASSWLAGSYNEQFF.

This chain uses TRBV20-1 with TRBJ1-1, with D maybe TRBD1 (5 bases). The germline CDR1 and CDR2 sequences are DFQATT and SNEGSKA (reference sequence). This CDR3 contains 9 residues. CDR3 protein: CSGDREAFF. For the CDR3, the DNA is TGCAGCGGGGACCGGGAAGCTTTCTTT.

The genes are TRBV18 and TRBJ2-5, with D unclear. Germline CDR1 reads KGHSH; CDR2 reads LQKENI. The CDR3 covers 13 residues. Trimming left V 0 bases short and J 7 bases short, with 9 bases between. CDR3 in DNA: TGTGCCAGCTCACCACCTTCGTTAGGGACCCAGTACTTC. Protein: CASSPPSLGTQYF.

The CDR3 region has the DNA TGTGCCAGCAGTCTCGGGGACATTAGCACAGATACGCAGTATTTT. As protein: CASSLGDISTDTQYF. The rearrangement uses TRBV27 and TRBJ2-3; D perhaps matches TRBD1 (6 bases). This CDR3 spans 15 amino acids. Germline V gives CDR1 MNHEY, CDR2 SMNVEV (reference sequence). V was shortened by 5 bases and J by 0 bases, with 12 bases between the two germline ends.

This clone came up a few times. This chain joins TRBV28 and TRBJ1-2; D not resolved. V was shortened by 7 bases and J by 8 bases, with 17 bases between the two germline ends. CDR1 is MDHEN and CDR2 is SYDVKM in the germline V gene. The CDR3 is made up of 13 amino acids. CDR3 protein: CASTLTYSQGYTF. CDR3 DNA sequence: TGTGCCAGCACCCTCACCTACAGTCAGGGCTACACCTTC.

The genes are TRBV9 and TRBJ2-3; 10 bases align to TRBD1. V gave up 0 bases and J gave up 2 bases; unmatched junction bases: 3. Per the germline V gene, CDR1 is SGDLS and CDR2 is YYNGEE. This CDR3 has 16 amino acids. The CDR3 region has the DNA TGTGCCAGCAGCGTAGGGGGACAGGGGATCACAGATACGCAGTATTTT. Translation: CASSVGGQGITDTQYF.

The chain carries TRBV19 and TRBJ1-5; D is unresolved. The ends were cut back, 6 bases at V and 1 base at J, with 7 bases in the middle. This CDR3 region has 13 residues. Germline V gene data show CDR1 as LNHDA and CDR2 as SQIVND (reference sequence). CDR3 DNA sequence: TGTGCCAGTAGAGCGGTCAGCAATCAGCCCCAGCATTTT. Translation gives CASRAVSNQPQHF.

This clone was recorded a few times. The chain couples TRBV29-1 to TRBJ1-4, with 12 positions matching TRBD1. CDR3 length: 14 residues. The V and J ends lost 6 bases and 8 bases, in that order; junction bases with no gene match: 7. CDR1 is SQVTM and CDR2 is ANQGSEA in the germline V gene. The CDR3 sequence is CSVEGQGAQEKLFF. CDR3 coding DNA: TGCAGCGTGGAGGGACAGGGGGCACAGGAAAAACTGTTTTTT.

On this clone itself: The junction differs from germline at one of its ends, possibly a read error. CDR3: CASSLPSSYNEQFF. The CDR3 nucleotides are TGTGCCAGTAGCCTACCTAGCTCCTACAATGAACAGTTCTTC. This sequence joins TRBV19 and TRBJ2-1; perhaps TRBD2 as D (5 bases). The CDR3 sequence is 14 residues long. From germline, CDR1 is LNHDA and CDR2 SQIVND (reference sequence).

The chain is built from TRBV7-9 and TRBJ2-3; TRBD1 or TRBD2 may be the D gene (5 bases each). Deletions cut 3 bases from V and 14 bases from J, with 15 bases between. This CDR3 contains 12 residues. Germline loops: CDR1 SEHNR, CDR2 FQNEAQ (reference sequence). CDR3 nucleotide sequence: TGTGCCAGCAGCTTCGAGGGATCTAGGGGGTATTTT. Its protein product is CASSFEGSRGYF.

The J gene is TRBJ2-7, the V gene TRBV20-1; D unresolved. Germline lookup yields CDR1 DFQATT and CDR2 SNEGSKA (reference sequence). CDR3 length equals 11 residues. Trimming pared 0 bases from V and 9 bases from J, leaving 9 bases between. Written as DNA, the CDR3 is TGCAGTGCTAGAGAAAGGGTTGGGCAGTACTTC. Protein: CSARERVGQYF.

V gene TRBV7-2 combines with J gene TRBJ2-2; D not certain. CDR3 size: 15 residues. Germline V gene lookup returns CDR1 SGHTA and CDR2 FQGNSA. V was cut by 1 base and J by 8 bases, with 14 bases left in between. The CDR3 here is CASSLVAPPRGELFF. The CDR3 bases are TGTGCCAGCAGCTTAGTGGCTCCCCCCCGAGGGGAGCTGTTTTTT.

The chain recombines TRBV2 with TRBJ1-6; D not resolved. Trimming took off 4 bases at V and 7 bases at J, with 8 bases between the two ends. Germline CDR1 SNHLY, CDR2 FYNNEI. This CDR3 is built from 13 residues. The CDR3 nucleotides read TGTGCCAGCAGTGTCCAAGCCAATTCACCCCTCCACTTT. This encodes CASSVQANSPLHF.

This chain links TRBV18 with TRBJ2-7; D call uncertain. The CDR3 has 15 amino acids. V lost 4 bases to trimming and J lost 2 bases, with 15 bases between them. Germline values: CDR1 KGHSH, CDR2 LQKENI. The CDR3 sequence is CASSLRTKQTYEQYF. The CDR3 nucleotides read TGTGCCAGCTCACTTAGAACAAAACAAACCTACGAGCAGTACTTC. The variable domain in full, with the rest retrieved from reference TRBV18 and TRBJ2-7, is NAGVMQNPRHLVRRRGQEARLRCSPMKGHSHVYWYRQLPEEGLKFMVYLQKENIIDESGMPKERFSAEFPKEGPSILRIQQVVRGDSAAYFCASSLRTKQTYEQYFGPGTRLTVT.

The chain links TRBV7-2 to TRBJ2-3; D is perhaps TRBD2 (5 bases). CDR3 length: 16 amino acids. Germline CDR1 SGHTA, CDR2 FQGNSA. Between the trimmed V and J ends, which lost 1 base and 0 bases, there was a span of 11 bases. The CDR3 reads CASSLVGVISTDTQYF. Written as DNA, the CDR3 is TGTGCCAGCAGCTTAGTCGGGGTGATAAGCACAGATACGCAGTATTTT.

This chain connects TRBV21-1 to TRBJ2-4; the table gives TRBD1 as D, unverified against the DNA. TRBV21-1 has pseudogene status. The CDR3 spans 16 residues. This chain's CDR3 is CASSGCLDRGRNIQYF. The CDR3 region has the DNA TGTGCCAGCAGCGGCTGCCTGGACAGGGGGAGAAACATTCAGTACTTC.

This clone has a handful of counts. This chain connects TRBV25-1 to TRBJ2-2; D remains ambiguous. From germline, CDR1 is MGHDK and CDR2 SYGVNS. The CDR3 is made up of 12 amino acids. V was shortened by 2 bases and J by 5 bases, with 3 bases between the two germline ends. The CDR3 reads CASSEVTGELFF. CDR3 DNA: TGTGCCAGCAGTGAAGTTACCGGGGAGCTGTTTTTT.

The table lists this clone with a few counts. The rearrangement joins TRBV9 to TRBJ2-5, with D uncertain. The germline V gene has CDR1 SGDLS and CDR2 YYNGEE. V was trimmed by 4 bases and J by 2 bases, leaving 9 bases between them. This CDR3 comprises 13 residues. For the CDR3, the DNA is TGTGCCAGCAGCCCCTGGCGGCAAGAGACCCAGTACTTC. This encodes CASSPWRQETQYF.

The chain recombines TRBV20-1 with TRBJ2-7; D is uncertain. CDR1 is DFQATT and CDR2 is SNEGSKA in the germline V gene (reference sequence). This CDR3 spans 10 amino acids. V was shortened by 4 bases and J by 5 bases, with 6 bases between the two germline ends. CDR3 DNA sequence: TGCAGTGCTACCGACCACGAGCAGTACTTC. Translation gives CSATDHEQYF.

CDR3 region: CSVQVGYGYTF. In DNA form, the CDR3 reads TGCAGCGTGCAAGTTGGCTATGGCTACACCTTC. J is TRBJ1-2 and V is TRBV29-1; no firm D call. CDR1 and CDR2 (germline): SQVTM, ANQGSEA. The V gene lost 6 bases and the J gene lost 4 bases, with 9 bases spanning the gap. The CDR3 sequence is 11 residues long. The full variable domain, rest sourced from reference TRBV29-1 and TRBJ1-2, is SAVISQKPSRDICQRGTSLTIQCQVDSQVTMMFWYRQQPGQSLTLIATANQGSEATYESGFVIDKFPISRPNLTFSTLTVSNMSPEDSSIYLCSVQVGYGYTFGSGTRLTVV.

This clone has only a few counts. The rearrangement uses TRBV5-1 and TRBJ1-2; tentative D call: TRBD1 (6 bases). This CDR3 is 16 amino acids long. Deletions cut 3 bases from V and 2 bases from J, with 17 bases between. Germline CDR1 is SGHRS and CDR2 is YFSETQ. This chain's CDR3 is CASSSQPGQLNYGYTF. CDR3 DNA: TGCGCCAGCAGCTCCCAACCGGGACAACTAAACTATGGCTACACCTTC.

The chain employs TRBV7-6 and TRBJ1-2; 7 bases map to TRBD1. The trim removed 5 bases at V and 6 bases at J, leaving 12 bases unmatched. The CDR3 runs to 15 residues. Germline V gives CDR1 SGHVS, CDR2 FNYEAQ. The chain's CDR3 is CASSTIQGRSNGYTF. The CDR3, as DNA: TGTGCCAGCAGCACCATACAGGGGAGGTCCAATGGCTACACCTTC.

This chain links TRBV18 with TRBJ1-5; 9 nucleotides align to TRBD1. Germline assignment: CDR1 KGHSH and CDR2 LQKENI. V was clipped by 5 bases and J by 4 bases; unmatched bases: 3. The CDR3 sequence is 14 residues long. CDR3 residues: CASSGGTGNQPQHF. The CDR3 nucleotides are TGTGCCAGCTCAGGGGGGACAGGGAATCAGCCCCAGCATTTT.